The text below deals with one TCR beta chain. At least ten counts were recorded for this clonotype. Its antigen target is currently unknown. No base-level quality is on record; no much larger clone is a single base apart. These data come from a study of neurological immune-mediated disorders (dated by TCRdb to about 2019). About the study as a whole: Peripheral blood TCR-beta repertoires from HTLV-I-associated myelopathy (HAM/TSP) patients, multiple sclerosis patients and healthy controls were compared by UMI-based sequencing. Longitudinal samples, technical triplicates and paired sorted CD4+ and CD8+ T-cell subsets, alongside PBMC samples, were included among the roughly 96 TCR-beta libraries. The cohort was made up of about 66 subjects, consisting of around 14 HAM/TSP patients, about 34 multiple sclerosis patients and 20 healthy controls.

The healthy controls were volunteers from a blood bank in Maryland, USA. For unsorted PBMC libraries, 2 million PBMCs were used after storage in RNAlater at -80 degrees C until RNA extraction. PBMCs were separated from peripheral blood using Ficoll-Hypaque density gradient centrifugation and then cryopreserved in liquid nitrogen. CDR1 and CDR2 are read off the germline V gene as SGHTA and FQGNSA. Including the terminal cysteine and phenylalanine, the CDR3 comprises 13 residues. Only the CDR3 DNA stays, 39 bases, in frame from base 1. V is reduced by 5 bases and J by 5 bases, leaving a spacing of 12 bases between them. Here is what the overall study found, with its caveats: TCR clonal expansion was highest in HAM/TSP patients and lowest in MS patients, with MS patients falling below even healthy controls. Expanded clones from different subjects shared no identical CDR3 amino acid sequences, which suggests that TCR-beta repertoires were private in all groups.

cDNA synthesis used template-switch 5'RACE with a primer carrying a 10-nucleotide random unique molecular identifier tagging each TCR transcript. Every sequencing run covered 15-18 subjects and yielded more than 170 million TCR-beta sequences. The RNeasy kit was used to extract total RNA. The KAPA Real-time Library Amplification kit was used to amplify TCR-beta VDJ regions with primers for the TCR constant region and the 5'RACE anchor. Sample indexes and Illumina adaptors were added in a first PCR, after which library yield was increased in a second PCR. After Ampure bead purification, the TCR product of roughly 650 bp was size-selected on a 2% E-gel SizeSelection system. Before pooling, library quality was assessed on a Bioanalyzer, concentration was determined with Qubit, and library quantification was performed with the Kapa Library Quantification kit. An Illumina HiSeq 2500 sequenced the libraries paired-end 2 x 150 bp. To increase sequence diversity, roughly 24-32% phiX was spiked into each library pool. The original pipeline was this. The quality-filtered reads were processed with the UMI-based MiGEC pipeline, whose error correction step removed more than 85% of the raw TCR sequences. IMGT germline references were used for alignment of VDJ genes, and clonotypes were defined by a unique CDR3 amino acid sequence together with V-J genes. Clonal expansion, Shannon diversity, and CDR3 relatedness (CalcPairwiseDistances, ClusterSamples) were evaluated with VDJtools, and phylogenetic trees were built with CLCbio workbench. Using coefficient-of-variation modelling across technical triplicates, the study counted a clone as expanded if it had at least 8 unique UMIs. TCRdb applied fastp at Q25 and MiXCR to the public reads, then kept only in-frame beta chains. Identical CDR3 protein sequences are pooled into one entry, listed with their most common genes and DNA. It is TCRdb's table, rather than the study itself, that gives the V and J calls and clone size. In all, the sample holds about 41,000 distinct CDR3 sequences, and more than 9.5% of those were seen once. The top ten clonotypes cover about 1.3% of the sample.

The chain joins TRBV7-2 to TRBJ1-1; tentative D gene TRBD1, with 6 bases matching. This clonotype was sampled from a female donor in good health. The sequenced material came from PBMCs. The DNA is TGTGCCAGCAGCCAACAGGGACGGACTGAAGCTTTCTTT. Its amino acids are CASSQQGRTEAFF.